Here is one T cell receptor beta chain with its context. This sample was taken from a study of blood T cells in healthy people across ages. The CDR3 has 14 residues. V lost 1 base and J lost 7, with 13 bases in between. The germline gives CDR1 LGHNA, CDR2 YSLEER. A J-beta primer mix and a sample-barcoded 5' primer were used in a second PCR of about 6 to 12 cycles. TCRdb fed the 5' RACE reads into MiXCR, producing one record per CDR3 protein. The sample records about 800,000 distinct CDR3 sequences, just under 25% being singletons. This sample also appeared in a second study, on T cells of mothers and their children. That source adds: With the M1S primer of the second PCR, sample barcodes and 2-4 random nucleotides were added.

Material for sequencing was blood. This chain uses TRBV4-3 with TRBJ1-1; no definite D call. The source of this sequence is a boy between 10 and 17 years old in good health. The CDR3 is CASSQGTGWNEAFF. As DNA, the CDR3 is TGCGCCAGCAGCCAAGGGACTGGATGGAATGAAGCTTTCTTT.